This entry features one TCR beta chain sequence. This receptor's antigen is unknown. The germline gene is not matched at one end of the junction; a read error may be the cause. The cohort comprised under 700 healthy bone marrow donors. Cohort members were all nominally healthy when sampled, although unrecorded immune exposures were likely present. The donor was CMV seronegative and was included in the group of over 300 seronegative cohort members. Each donor provided a peripheral blood sample, and peripheral blood mononuclear cells were used for TCR beta sequencing. Genomic DNA extraction from the blood cell samples was performed with the Qiagen DNeasy Blood Extraction Kit. From cysteine to phenylalanine, the CDR3 is 15 amino acids long. Just CDR3 DNA is preserved here, 45 bases in frame from base 1. CDR1 MNHNS and CDR2 SASEGT were looked up in the germline V gene. The entry originates in a study of cytomegalovirus exposure and HLA in healthy donors (dated by TCRdb to between 2016 and 2019). In the study overall: In an earlier analysis of around 540 of the donors, about 260 Gb of sequence data and some 120 million unique TCR beta sequences from about 190 million T cells were reported. Among a few hundred genotyped donors of the cohort, an average of approximately 240,000 unique TCR beta nucleotide sequences were sequenced per donor, roughly a sixth of them non-productive. Donor age, sex, ethnicity and CMV serostatus were compiled together with the repertoire data. Rather than drawing on any new phenotypic data, the later analysis identified candidate immune exposures from TCR beta sequences and the way those sequences occurred across donors. An early release that covered about 600 HLA-typed donors contained around 300 gigabases of sequencing data and roughly 84 million unique TCR sequences. HLA typing covered class I and class II loci at four-digit resolution. The T cell repertoires of around 730 subjects were profiled by immunosequencing and related to cytomegalovirus serostatus. To study patterns of TCR occurrence, a later analysis re-analyzed previously published TCR beta repertoires from around 670 donors and added high-resolution HLA genotyping. To predict cytomegalovirus infection status, the study brought together high-throughput TCR immunosequencing, statistical association of individual TCRs with disease status, and machine learning. The aim of the study was to test whether cataloging public T cell receptors could identify signatures of past pathogen exposure. Every repertoire in the discovery cohort had been generated on one and the same sequencing platform. Genome-wide SNP genotypes for about three fifths of the 666 donors were used in a later genetic analysis, which treated that subset as a discovery cohort. To decide whether each TCR beta V gene segment behaved as functional or pseudogenic, an earlier analysis of some 540 of the donors relied on high-throughput TCR beta sequencing. Besides the first cohort of around 670 subjects, a separate validation cohort made up of 120 different subjects was used. Of the roughly 400 genotyped donors, around 81% fell in the genetic ancestry cluster associated with self-reported Caucasian donors. Because of strong linkage in the cohort, roughly five DR-DQ haplotypes were treated as single units for association and clustering. Typing coverage varied by locus: roughly 629-640 donors for A, B, C, DRB1 and DQB1; approximately 500 for DQA1; about 590 for DPA1; more than 450 for DPB1. Overall study outcomes, separate from this receptor: Several of the top co-occurrence clusters appeared to be linked to parvovirus B19, influenza, CMV and Epstein-Barr virus, according to a later analysis. A later genetic analysis associated a missense DCLRE1C variant with V-gene and J-gene trimming of TCR beta chains, and an independent cohort replicated the association. Sequencing depth was assumed to be roughly uniform across donors in the presence/absence analyses, though that assumption may not hold. While some public TCRs were present in many individuals, most TCR sequences turned up only very rarely across donors. Correlated functional status among segregating V segments might be attributable to linkage disequilibrium, but an unknown experimental factor could not be ruled out. HLA typing was unavailable for some donors at each locus, so association tests used only the typed subset. In a later analysis, most CMV-associated TCR beta chains were found to appear HLA-restricted, with HLA associations seemingly driven largely by CMV exposure. According to the authors, the approach could potentially be generalized to other disease states and immunological phenotypes. A later analysis found that TCR association rates varied across HLA loci, with DRB1 alleles showing the most associated TCRs and HLA-C alleles the fewest. CMV serostatus was the only immune exposure information available for the cohort. In a later analysis, 15,000 to 20,000 TCR beta sequences were associated with specific HLA alleles at a false discovery rate of 0.05. A later analysis found that HLA-associated TCR beta chains were more clonally expanded and had lower generation probabilities than equally common non-associated chains. An earlier analysis of 587 of the donors showed that most TCR beta V segments appeared in productive rearrangements either about 87% or about 30% of the time, which broadly matched IMGT annotations. This cohort had only TCR beta chains sequenced, and the lack of alpha or paired-chain data limited which features could be detected. Because counts were too low, seventeen rarely observed V segments, including chromosome 9 orphons, were excluded from the earlier analysis of several hundred of the donors. Because the 87-base-pair reads could not distinguish some IMGT-functional V segments, including TRBV6-2 and TRBV6-3, those segments were excluded. According to a later genetic analysis, donors in an Asian-associated ancestry cluster had fewer N-insertions in productive TCRs than the roughly 700-donor mean. A cluster of highly shared sequence variants was judged likely to represent a technical artifact of the sequencing pipeline. A total of about 150 TCR beta chains were listed by the study as associated with cytomegalovirus. When HLA alleles, especially DR and DQ, strongly co-occurred, TCR associations were difficult to assign to individual alleles. Three of the identified cytomegalovirus-associated TCR beta chains were confirmed in vitro to be specific for cytomegalovirus antigens. The classifier was reported to diagnose cytomegalovirus status with high specificity and sensitivity in both the original cohort and the validation cohort. A further reported finding was that TCR beta sequences accurately predicted the HLA-A and HLA-B alleles for most subjects in the first cohort.

Libraries were prepared through the immunoSEQ multiplex PCR assay. A mixture of 60 forward primers for TCR Vbeta segments and 13 reverse primers for TCR Jbeta segments was used in the multiplex PCR. The CDR3 region of rearranged TCR beta genes was amplified from genomic DNA with a multiplex PCR assay. Amplified TCR beta libraries were sequenced as 87-base-pair reads on the Illumina HiSeq System. Processing in the source paper ran as follows. In a later analysis, tens of millions of unique TCR beta chains were counted across the roughly 670 repertoires, and around 10 million of these chains were shared by at least two donors. Raw reads were error-corrected and collapsed into unique sequences by a nearest-neighbor algorithm in which closely related sequences were merged to remove PCR and sequencing errors. To assign V, D and J gene segments, CDR3 sequences were aligned to IMGT reference sequences. For a sequence to be retained, a match of at least six nucleotides was required to both a V gene segment and a J gene segment. Rearrangements were classified as productive when the CDR3 lacked stop codons and remained in frame with V and J, and all other rearrangements were classified as non-productive. CDR3 was defined according to IMGT convention as the region running from the second conserved V-encoded cysteine to the conserved J-encoded phenylalanine. Sequences without an unambiguous match to a single V gene segment were excluded from the earlier analysis of about 630 of the donors. An earlier analysis of 500 to 600 of the donors classified V segments as functional when productive rearrangements were above 56.7% and as segregating when the standard deviation between donors was above 5%. A statistical classification framework was built to diagnose cytomegalovirus status from the catalog of TCR beta chain sequences. In a later analysis, V and J genes were assigned by comparing TCR nucleotide sequences against IMGT/GENE-DB human TR gene sequences. In a later analysis, CDR3 sequences and most-parsimonious VDJ recombination scenarios were assigned using the TCRdist pipeline. In a later analysis, each TCR beta chain was defined by its CDR3 amino acid sequence together with its V-gene family, and reads lacking a unique V-gene family were excluded. A later analysis removed 500 to 600 highly shared, low-generation-probability nucleotide sequences to deal with suspected cross-contamination and a sequencing artifact. For each public chain, a later analysis derived a clonal expansion index from normalized ranks of inferred template counts within each repertoire. In a later analysis, generation probabilities were computed with a VDJ recombination model fitted to out-of-frame rearrangements, and the resulting probabilities were checked against IGoR. In a later analysis, hypergeometric tests were used to score TCR-TCR, TCR-HLA and TCR-CMV co-occurrence, with a repertoire-size bias correction applied to TCR pairs. In a later analysis, false discovery rates were estimated by permuting HLA or CMV assignments 20 times. A later analysis grouped co-occurring TCRs with DBSCAN, adding TCRdist sequence similarity when clustering within HLA-allele-positive subsets. Co-occurrence clustering excluded repertoires with fewer than 30,000 or more than 120,000 public chains, plus five with anomalous nucleotide sharing. Here the immuneACCESS table is served through TCRdb, limited to in-frame sequences with V and J called. Missing clones are a known gap in these copies; in checked studies unresolved V genes cover under half, and the rest lacks a known reason. V and J calls and clone size follow that table, whereas D and trimming were derived from the DNA. The sample yields approximately 210,000 clones; about nine tenths were counted once. The ten largest clonotypes hold 1.3% of the sample.

The sequence derives from a man aged 25-40 years in good health and CMV-seronegative. What was sequenced was PBMCs. The chain was built from TRBV6-1 and TRBJ2-3; 8 bases in between match TRBD2. The CDR3 sequence is CASRDSGGLTDTQYF. The sequenced DNA is TGTGCCAGCCGTGACAGCGGGGGACTCACAGATACGCAGTATTTT.